The 4 T cell receptor beta chains given below trace back to one sample, sequenced in a study of shared clonotypes between healthy human individuals (dated by TCRdb to about 2020). Library prep was done by the immunoSEQ multiplex PCR assay. The table was pulled from immuneACCESS by TCRdb, which kept in-frame rearrangements only. Such tables lose some clones; where checked, under half of the loss comes from unresolved V genes, and the rest has no known cause. Counted in this sample were some 1,100,000 clones; about four fifths of them appeared once. The ten largest clones add up to around 0.47% of the sample. The sequencing sample was made of memory CD4+ T cells from PBMCs. The cell subset or site tag for this specimen amounts to: CD45RA-negative fraction. The receptors shown here come from a man aged 18 to 29 in good health. Some clones in this sample may be carry-over from other donors' samples.

The chain links TRBV9 to TRBJ2-7; 7 bases agree with TRBD1. The length of the CDR3 is 14 residues. With V trimmed by 3 bases and J by 6 bases, 9 bases remained unmatched. The germline V gene encodes CDR1 SGDLS and CDR2 YYNGEE. The CDR3 DNA follows: TGTGCCAGCAGCGCAACTACAGGGGCCTCCGAGCAGTACTTC. The encoded protein is CASSATTGASEQYF.

Here the CDR3 reads CASSLPGQGGGYTF. In nucleotides, the CDR3 is TGTGCCAGCAGCTTGCCCGGGCAGGGGGGTGGCTACACCTTC. The chain is built from TRBV5-4 and TRBJ1-2, with 7 bases fitting TRBD1. Germline V gene data show CDR1 as SGHNT and CDR2 as YYREEE (reference sequence). The CDR3 runs 14 residues. The ends lost 1 base at V and 7 bases at J; junction bases unmatched: 7.

This clone has at least ten counts. This chain uses TRBV27 with TRBJ2-7; TRBD1 matches at 7 bases. This CDR3 is 15 amino acids long. Looked up from germline, CDR1 is MNHEY and CDR2 is SMNVEV (reference sequence). After removal of 5 bases from V and 4 bases from J, the junction contained 11 bases not matched to a gene. The CDR3 DNA reads as TGTGCCAGCAGTAGGGGGCTGGGGGCTGGATACGAGCAGTACTTC. It translates to CASSRGLGAGYEQYF.

There are a few counts of this clone. The chain carries TRBV19 and TRBJ1-5; a possible D gene is TRBD1 (6 bases). V lost 6 bases to trimming and J lost 11 bases, with 17 bases between them. CDR3 size: 13 residues. CDR1 is LNHDA, CDR2 SQIVND, per germline (reference sequence). In DNA, the CDR3 is TGTGCCAGTAGGGGTCAGACATCAGGGGCCCAGCATTTT. Its translation is CASRGQTSGAQHF.